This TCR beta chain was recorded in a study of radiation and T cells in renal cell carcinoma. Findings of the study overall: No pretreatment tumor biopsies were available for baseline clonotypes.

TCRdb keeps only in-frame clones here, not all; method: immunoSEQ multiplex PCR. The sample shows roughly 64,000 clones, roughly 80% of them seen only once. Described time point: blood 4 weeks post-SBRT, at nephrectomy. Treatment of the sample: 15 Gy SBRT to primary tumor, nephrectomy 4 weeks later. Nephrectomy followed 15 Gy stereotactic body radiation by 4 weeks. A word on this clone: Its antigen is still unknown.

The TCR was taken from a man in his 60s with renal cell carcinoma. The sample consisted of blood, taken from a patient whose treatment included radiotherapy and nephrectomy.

CDR3 in amino acids: CASSISNSNQPQHF. In nucleotides, the CDR3 is TGTGCCAGCTCAATCAGTAATAGCAATCAGCCCCAGCATTTT. The chain recombines TRBV18 with TRBJ1-5, with no clear D. Trimming took 5 bases from V and 0 from J, leaving 8 bases between them. This CDR3 is 14 amino acids long. The germline CDR1 and CDR2 sequences are KGHSH and LQKENI.